These 16 T cell receptor beta chains originate from one sample sequenced in a study of T cell repertoires in cytomegalovirus infection. TCRdb re-called the reads through MiXCR, storing one row per CDR3 protein. The data contain approximately 97,000 distinct CDR3 sequences, more than 15% of them seen just once; the ten biggest clones take up approximately 7.9%. The sample taken for sequencing was PBMCs. These receptors all stem from a human donor in good health (CMV status not recorded). Some clones in this sample may be carry-over from other donors' samples.

This clonotype has only one observation. This chain links TRBV5-5 with TRBJ1-5; no reliable D call. This CDR3 region has 12 residues. From germline, CDR1 is SGHKS and CDR2 YYEKEE (reference sequence). V lost 0 bases to trimming and J lost 9 bases, with 7 bases between them. The CDR3: CASSLEFGPQHF. The CDR3 bases are TGTGCCAGCAGCTTGGAGTTTGGGCCCCAGCATTTT. Supplemented by reference TRBV5-5 and TRBJ1-5, the full variable domain reads DAGVTQSPTHLIKTRGQQVTLRCSPISGHKSVSWYQQVLGQGPQFIFQYYEKEERGRGNFPDRFSARQFPNYSSELNVNALLLGDSALYLCASSLEFGPQHFGDGTRLSIL.

This clonotype was found many times. The V call is TRBV12-3 or TRBV12-4, the J call TRBJ2-1; possibly TRBD1 or TRBD2 for D (5 bases each). The germline V and J ends were trimmed by 5 bases and 2 bases, with 16 bases remaining between them. CDR3 length: 16 residues. CDR3 loop: CASSPGQGRAYNEQFF. The CDR3 nucleotides read TGTGCCAGCAGTCCGGGGCAGGGTAGGGCCTACAATGAGCAGTTCTTC.

This clonotype has a count of ten or more. The V gene is TRBV7-2, the J gene TRBJ2-7; no clear D. V lost 3 bases and J lost 1, with 10 bases in between. CDR3 size: 14 residues. Per the germline V gene, CDR1 is SGHTA and CDR2 is FQGNSA. Here the CDR3 reads CASSFSHSSYEQYF. CDR3 nucleotides: TGTGCCAGCAGCTTTTCCCACAGTTCCTACGAGCAGTACTTC. Combining the CDR3 with reference TRBV7-2 and TRBJ2-7 gives the whole variable domain GAGVSQSPSNKVTEKGKDVELRCDPISGHTALYWYRQSLGQGLEFLIYFQGNSAPDKSGLPSDRFSAERTGGSVSTLTIQRTQQEDSAVYLCASSFSHSSYEQYFGPGTRLTVT.

This clonotype is judged medium-sized. The chain uses TRBV7-2 and TRBJ2-5; D may be TRBD1 (6 bases). CDR1 is SGHTA and CDR2 is FQGNSA in the germline V gene. This CDR3 contains 13 residues. Trimming pared 3 bases from V and 6 bases from J, leaving 11 bases between. The CDR3 DNA sequence: TGTGCCAGCAGCTTCAGTCAGGGGAAGACCCAGTACTTC. As protein: CASSFSQGKTQYF. The entire variable domain, with the rest obtained from reference TRBV7-2 and TRBJ2-5, is as follows: GAGVSQSPSNKVTEKGKDVELRCDPISGHTALYWYRQSLGQGLEFLIYFQGNSAPDKSGLPSDRFSAERTGGSVSTLTIQRTQQEDSAVYLCASSFSQGKTQYFGPGTRLLVL.

This clonotype came up a few times. This rearrangement joins TRBV2 to TRBJ2-5; 7 positions agree with TRBD2. V dropped 8 bases and J dropped 5; count of bases not matched to a gene: 14. CDR3 length: 15 amino acids. Germline V lookup: CDR1 SNHLY, CDR2 FYNNEI. CDR3 sequence reads: CASAPRTSITETQYF. The CDR3 DNA reads as TGTGCCAGCGCTCCAAGGACTAGTATTACGGAGACCCAGTACTTC.

This clonotype occurred many times. This chain uses TRBV7-2 with TRBJ2-5; 12 bases are shared with TRBD1. The CDR3 has 16 amino acids. The ends lost 1 base at V and 5 bases at J; junction bases unmatched: 5. Per the germline V gene, CDR1 is SGHTA and CDR2 is FQGNSA. The CDR3 region is CASSLGDRGRGETQYF. Here the CDR3 DNA reads TGTGCCAGCAGCTTAGGGGACAGGGGGCGCGGGGAGACCCAGTACTTC.

This clonotype came up many times. This sequence joins TRBV7-2 and TRBJ2-1; the D gene is possibly TRBD2 (6 bases). The V gene lost 7 bases and the J gene lost 9 bases, with 10 bases spanning the gap. The CDR3 totals 11 residues. Germline CDR1 SGHTA, CDR2 FQGNSA. This chain's CDR3 is CASIGGIEQFF. The CDR3 DNA is TGTGCCAGCATCGGGGGTATTGAGCAGTTCTTC.

This clonotype has only a few counts. The CDR3 here is CASRSGTGDGMGQFF. The CDR3 nucleotides are TGTGCCAGCCGATCCGGGACAGGGGACGGCATGGGGCAGTTCTTC. The chain links TRBV12-3 or TRBV12-4 to TRBJ2-1; TRBD1 matches 10 bases. Unmatched junction bases numbered 16, after V lost 8 bases and J lost 12 bases. The CDR3 has 15 amino acids.

In its sample, this clonotype was seen many times. The chain is built from TRBV7-3 and TRBJ2-4; D unclear. The V gene lost 2 bases and the J gene lost 13 bases, with 15 bases spanning the gap. The CDR3 has 13 residues. CDR1 SGHTA and CDR2 FQGTGA come from the germline V gene. The CDR3 DNA reads as TGTGCCAGCAGCTTACCGGGCTCGGATTTACAGTACTTC. Amino acids: CASSLPGSDLQYF.

A few counts support this clonotype. The rearrangement uses TRBV19 and TRBJ2-7; 7 bases are a match to TRBD1. V shed 5 bases, J shed 2 bases, and the junction held 6 bases outside the gene matches. Germline-derived CDR1 and CDR2 are LNHDA and SQIVND (reference sequence). CDR3 length equals 14 residues. CDR3 protein: CASSSGTDPYEQYF. CDR3 nucleotide sequence: TGTGCCAGTAGTTCCGGGACAGATCCCTACGAGCAGTACTTC.

In this sample, this clonotype turned up a few times. The chain couples TRBV5-5 to TRBJ2-6; D is uncertain. Trimming stripped 0 bases from V and 0 bases from J, with 7 bases between. CDR1 and CDR2 from the germline V gene are SGHKS and YYEKEE (reference sequence). The CDR3 runs 16 residues. CDR3 bases: TGTGCCAGCAGCTTGGAGACGGCCTCTGGGGCCAACGTCCTGACTTTC. The encoded protein is CASSLETASGANVLTF.

V usage is TRBV12-3 or TRBV12-4 and J usage is TRBJ2-7, with 9 bases fitting TRBD1. Trimming removed 6 bases from V and 2 bases from J; junction bases left unmatched: 8. The CDR3 is 15 amino acids. The CDR3 DNA follows: TGTGCCAGCAGGCCCGGGACAGGGACCACCTACGAGCAGTACTTC. Its translation is CASRPGTGTTYEQYF.

Written as DNA, the CDR3 is TGTGCCAGCAGCGTGGGACTAGACGGGTGGAAGGATACGCAGTATTTT. Protein product: CASSVGLDGWKDTQYF. The chain combines TRBV11-2 with TRBJ2-3, with TRBD2 identical over 8 bases. The CDR3 has 16 amino acids. Trimming at V came to 5 bases and at J to 6 bases, leaving 13 bases not matched to a gene. The germline V gene has CDR1 SGHAT and CDR2 FQNNGV.

This clonotype came up a few times. V is TRBV7-2 and J is TRBJ2-1, with 12 bases aligning to TRBD2. The V and J ends lost 4 bases and 9 bases, in that order; junction bases with no gene match: 4. Germline V CDR1 and CDR2: SGHTA, FQGNSA. The CDR3 contains 14 residues. This CDR3 is CASSSRLAGAEQFF. CDR3 bases: TGTGCCAGCAGCTCTCGACTAGCGGGGGCTGAGCAGTTCTTC.

In its sample, this clonotype was seen many times. This sequence joins TRBV12-5 and TRBJ2-5; 10 nucleotides agree with TRBD1. Trimming removed 5 bases from V and 5 bases from J; junction bases left unmatched: 11. Germline assignment: CDR1 LGHNT and CDR2 FRNRAP. CDR3 size: 16 residues. CDR3 nucleotides: TGTGCTAGTGGTCCGGTTTTAGGGACAGGGGATGAGACCCAGTACTTC. It encodes CASGPVLGTGDETQYF.

This clonotype came up a few times. The J gene is TRBJ2-7, the V gene TRBV25-1; 7 nucleotides align to TRBD2. J lost 6 bases, V lost 1 base, and 3 bases had no gene match. This CDR3 has 13 residues. Germline V gene sequence: CDR1 MGHDK, CDR2 SYGVNS. CDR3 amino acids: CASSEWGEGEQYF. In DNA, the CDR3 is TGTGCCAGCAGTGAATGGGGGGAGGGCGAGCAGTACTTC.